This T cell receptor beta chain emerged from a study of cytomegalovirus exposure and HLA in healthy donors. Study context: Out of 398 genotyped donors, roughly 78% belonged to the Caucasian-associated ancestry cluster. Study-level results: Sequencing depth across donors, presence/absence analyses assumed, was roughly uniform.

The PCR made use of 60 Vbeta and 13 Jbeta primers. Assay used: immunoSEQ multiplex PCR; TCRdb lists only in-frame clones, some missing. The sample holds about 140,000 clones, approximately 85% seen once. The germline V gene encodes CDR1 MNHEY and CDR2 SVGAGI. The CDR3 totals 15 residues. V lost 2 bases and J lost 3, with 14 bases in between. A word on this clone: Antigen specificity is unknown.

This sequence originates from a woman aged 45 to 65 in good health and CMV-seropositive. Sequenced sample: PBMCs. The genes are TRBV6-5 and TRBJ2-7, with D possibly being TRBD1 (6 bases). The CDR3 nucleotides are TGTGCCAGCAGTTACGAGGGGGTGGAGGACTACGAGCAGTACTTC. This encodes CASSYEGVEDYEQYF.